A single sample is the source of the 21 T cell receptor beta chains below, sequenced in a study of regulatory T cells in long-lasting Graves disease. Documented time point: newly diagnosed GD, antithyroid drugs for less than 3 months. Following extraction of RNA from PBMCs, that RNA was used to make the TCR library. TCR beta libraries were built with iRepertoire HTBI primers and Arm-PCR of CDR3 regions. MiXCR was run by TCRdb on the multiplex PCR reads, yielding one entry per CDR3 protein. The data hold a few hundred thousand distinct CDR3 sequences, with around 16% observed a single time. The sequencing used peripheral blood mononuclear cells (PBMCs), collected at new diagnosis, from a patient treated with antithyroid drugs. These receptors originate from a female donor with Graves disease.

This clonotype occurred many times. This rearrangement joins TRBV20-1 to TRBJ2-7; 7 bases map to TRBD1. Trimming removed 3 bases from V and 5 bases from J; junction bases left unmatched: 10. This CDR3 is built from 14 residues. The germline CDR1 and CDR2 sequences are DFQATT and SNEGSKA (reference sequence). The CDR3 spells CSASNKQGFDEQYF. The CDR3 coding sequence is TGCAGTGCTAGCAACAAACAGGGGTTCGACGAGCAGTACTTC.

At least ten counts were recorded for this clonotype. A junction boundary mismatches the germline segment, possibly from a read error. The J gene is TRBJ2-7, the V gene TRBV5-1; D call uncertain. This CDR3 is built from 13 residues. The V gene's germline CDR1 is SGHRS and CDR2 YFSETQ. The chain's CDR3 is CASSLELWNVQYF. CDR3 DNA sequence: TGTGCCAGCAGCTTGGAGCTCTGGAACGTGCAGTACTTC.

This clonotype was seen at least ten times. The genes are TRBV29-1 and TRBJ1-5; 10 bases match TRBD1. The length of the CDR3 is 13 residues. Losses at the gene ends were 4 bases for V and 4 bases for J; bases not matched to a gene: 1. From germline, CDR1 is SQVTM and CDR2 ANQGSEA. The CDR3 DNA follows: TGCAGCGTTGGGACAGGGGGGAATCAGCCCCAGCATTTT. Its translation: CSVGTGGNQPQHF.

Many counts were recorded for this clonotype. The CDR3 loop is CASSLRGGSTDTQYF. The CDR3 nucleotides read TGTGCCAGCAGTTTAAGGGGTGGAAGCACAGATACGCAGTATTTT. The rearrangement uses TRBV28 and TRBJ2-3; TRBD1 might be the D (5 bases). The germline V and J ends were trimmed by 2 bases and 0 bases, with 9 bases remaining between them. Per the germline V gene, CDR1 is MDHEN and CDR2 is SYDVKM. CDR3 length: 15 amino acids.

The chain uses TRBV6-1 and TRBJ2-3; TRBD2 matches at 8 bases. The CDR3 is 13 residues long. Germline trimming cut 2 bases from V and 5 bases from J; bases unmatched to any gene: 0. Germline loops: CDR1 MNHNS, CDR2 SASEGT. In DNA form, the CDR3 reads TGTGCCAGCAGTGAACTAGCGGGAGATACGCAGTATTTT. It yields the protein CASSELAGDTQYF.

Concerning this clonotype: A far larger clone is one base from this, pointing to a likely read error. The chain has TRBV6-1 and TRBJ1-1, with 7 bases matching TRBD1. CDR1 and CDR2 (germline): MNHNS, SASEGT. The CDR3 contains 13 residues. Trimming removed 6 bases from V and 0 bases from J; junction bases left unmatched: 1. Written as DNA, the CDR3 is TGTGCCAGCAGGGGACAGTTGAACACTGAAGCTTTCTTT. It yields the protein CASRGQLNTEAFF.

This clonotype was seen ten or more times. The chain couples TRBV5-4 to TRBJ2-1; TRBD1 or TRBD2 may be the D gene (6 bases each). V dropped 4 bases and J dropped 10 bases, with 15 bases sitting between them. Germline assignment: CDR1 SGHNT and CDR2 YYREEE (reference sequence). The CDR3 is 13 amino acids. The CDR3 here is CASSREGGQEQFF. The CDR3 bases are TGTGCCAGCAGCCGCGAGGGGGGCCAGGAGCAGTTCTTC.

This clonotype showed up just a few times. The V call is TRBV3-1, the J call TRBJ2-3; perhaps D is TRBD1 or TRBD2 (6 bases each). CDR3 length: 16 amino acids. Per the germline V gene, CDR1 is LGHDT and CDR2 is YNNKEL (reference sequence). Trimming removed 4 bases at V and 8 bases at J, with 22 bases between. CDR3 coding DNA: TGTGCCAGCAGCCCGTACCGGGACTTGGAGGGGGGTACGCAGTATTTT. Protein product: CASSPYRDLEGGTQYF.

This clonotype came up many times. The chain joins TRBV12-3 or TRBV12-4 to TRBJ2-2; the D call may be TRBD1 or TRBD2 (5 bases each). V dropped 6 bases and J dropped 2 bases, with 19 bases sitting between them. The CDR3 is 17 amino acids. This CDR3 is CASRSTFTGANTGELFF. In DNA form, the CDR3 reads TGTGCCAGCAGATCGACCTTCACCGGGGCAAACACCGGGGAGCTGTTTTTT.

The CDR3 DNA sequence: TGCGCCAGCAGCTTGAGCGCCACCTACAATGAGCAGTTCTTC. Its protein is CASSLSATYNEQFF. The rearrangement links TRBV5-1 to TRBJ2-1; D call uncertain. This CDR3 is 14 amino acids long. V was pared by 1 base and J by 2 bases, with 7 bases between. The V gene's germline CDR1 is SGHRS and CDR2 YFSETQ. Full variable domain (missing parts from reference TRBV5-1 and TRBJ2-1): KAGVTQTPRYLIKTRGQQVTLSCSPISGHRSVSWYQQTPGQGLQFLFEYFSETQRNKGNFPGRFSGRQFSNSRSEMNVSTLELGDSALYLCASSLSATYNEQFFGPGTRLTVL.

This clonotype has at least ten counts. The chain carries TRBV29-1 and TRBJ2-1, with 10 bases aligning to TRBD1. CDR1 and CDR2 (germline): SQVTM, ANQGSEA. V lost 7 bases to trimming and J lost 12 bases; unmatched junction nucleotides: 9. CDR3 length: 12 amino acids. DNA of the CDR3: TGCAGCGAGTCCGGGACAGGGGACGGGCAGTTCTTC. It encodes CSESGTGDGQFF.

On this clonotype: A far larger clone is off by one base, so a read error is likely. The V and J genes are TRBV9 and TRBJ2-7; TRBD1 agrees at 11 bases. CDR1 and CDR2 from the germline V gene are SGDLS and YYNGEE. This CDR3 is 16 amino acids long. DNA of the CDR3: TGTGCCGGCAGTTTAAACCGGGACAGGGGGTACCACGAGCAGTACTTC. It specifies CAGSLNRDRGYHEQYF.

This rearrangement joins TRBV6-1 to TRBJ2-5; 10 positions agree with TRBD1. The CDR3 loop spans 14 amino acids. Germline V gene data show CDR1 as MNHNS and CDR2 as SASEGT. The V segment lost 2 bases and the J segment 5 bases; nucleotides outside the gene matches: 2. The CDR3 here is CASSEWGQGETQYF. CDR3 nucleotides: TGTGCCAGCAGTGAATGGGGACAGGGGGAGACCCAGTACTTC.

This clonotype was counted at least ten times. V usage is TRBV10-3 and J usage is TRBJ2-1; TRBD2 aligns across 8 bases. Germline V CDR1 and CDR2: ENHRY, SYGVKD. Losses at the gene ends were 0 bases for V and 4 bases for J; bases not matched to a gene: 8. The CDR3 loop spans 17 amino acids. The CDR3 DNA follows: TGTGCCATCAGTGAGTCGGTAGCGGGAAGACCGTACAATGAGCAGTTCTTC. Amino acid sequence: CAISESVAGRPYNEQFF.

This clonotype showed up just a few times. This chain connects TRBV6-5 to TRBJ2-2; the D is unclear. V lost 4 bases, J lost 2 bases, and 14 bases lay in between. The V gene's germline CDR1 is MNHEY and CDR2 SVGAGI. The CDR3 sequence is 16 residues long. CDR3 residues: CASSLSGGANTGELFF. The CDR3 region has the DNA TGTGCCAGCAGTTTGTCAGGCGGAGCAAACACCGGGGAGCTGTTTTTT.

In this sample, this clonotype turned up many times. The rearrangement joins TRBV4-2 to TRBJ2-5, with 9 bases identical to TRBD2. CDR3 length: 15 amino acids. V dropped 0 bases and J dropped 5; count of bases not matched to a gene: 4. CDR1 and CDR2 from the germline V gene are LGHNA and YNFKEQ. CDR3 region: CASSQEAGGSETQYF. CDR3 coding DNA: TGTGCCAGCAGCCAAGAAGCGGGAGGTTCCGAGACCCAGTACTTC.

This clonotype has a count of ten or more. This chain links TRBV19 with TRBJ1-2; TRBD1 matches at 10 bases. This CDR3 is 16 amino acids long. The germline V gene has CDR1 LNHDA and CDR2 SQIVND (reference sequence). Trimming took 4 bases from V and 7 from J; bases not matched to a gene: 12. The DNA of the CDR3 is TGTGCCAGTAGTACCACCGGGACAGGGGTACGTTTTGGCTACACCTTC. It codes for CASSTTGTGVRFGYTF.

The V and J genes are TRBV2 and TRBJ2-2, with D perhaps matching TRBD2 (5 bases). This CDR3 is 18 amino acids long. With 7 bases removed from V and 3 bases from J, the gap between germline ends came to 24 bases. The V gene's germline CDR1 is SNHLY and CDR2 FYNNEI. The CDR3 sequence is CASNENERTFGYTGELFF. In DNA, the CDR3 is TGTGCCAGCAACGAGAATGAGCGGACCTTCGGCTACACCGGGGAGCTGTTTTTT.

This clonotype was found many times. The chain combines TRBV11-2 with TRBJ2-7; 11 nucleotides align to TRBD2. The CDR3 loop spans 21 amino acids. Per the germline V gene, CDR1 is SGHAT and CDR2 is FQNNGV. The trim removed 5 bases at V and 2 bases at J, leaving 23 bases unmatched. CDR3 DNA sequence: TGTGCCAGCAGCCCCTTGAATAGAATTGCTAGCGGGAGGAACCGGGCCTACGAGCAGTACTTC. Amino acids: CASSPLNRIASGRNRAYEQYF.

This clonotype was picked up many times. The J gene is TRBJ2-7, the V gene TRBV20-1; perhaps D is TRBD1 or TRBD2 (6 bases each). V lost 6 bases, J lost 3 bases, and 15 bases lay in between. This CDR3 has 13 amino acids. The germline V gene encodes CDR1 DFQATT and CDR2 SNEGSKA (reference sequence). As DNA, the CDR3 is TGCAGTGCAAGCGACGGGGGCAACTACGAGCAGTACTTC. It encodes CSASDGGNYEQYF.

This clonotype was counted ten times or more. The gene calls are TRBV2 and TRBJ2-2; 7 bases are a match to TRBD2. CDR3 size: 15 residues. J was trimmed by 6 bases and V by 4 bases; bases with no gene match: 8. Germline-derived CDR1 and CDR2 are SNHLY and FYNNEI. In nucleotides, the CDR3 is TGTGCCAGCAGTGTCGACGCCGGGGGGTCCGGGGAGCTGTTTTTT. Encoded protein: CASSVDAGGSGELFF.